Each of the 2 T cell receptor beta chains below was sequenced from the same sample in a study of T cell changes during pregnancy in multiple sclerosis. This table comes from immunoSEQ multiplex PCR, and its TCRdb copy is limited to in-frame clones, with some not included. Of about 68,000 clones listed, about 90% were seen once; the top ten hold roughly 0.8%. The material sequenced was peripheral blood, taken in the second trimester of pregnancy. These TCRs come from a female donor with multiple sclerosis, enrolled in a pregnancy study.

The chain combines TRBV6-1 with TRBJ2-4; 8 positions match TRBD2. V was pared by 7 bases and J by 8 bases, with 13 bases of the junction left unmatched. Germline V gene lookup returns CDR1 MNHNS and CDR2 SASEGT. The CDR3 has 15 residues. CDR3 in amino acids: CASNSERGPWDIQYF. For the CDR3, the DNA is TGTGCCAGCAACTCAGAGCGGGGGCCTTGGGACATTCAGTACTTC.

This clone was seen just once. The rearrangement links TRBV30 to TRBJ2-7; D may be TRBD2 (6 bases). This CDR3 has 13 residues. Trimming removed 2 bases from V and 6 bases from J, with 14 bases in between. Germline V gene lookup returns CDR1 GTSNPN and CDR2 SVGIG (reference sequence). As DNA, the CDR3 is TGTGCCTGGAGTCTTACTAGCCGTGGCGAGCAGTACTTC. This codes for CAWSLTSRGEQYF.